The sequence of this T cell receptor beta chain was determined in a study of vaccination effects on CD4 cells after COVID-19. A remark on this clone: Its antigen is not known.

The data were produced by immunoSEQ multiplex PCR, yet TCRdb's version contains in-frame clones alone and is incomplete. Altogether just under 60,000 clones are present, around 80% being singletons, with the ten largest covering roughly 2%. The CDR3 is made up of 13 amino acids. Looked up from germline, CDR1 is MNHEY and CDR2 is SMNVEV (reference sequence). V was cut by 3 bases and J by 4 bases, with 9 bases left in between. Study-level points and caveats: Convalescent patients in the study were few, and early post-infection timepoints were absent.

After expansion with viral peptide pools in the ViraFEST assay, antigen-specific CD4+ T cells were sequenced. With nine to eleven days of culture completed, CD4+ T cells were isolated. Each participant was administered two doses of either the BNT162b2 or the mRNA-1273 vaccine. The starting material was CD4+ T cells from PBMCs cultured with HCoV-OC43 spike peptides, obtained after COVID-19 vaccination. Subset indicated: HCoV-OC43 spike overlapping peptide pool stimulation. The V and J genes are TRBV27 and TRBJ2-5; perhaps TRBD2 as D (5 bases). The TCR sequence derives from a human donor who received a COVID-19 vaccine. The DNA of the CDR3 is TGTGCCAGCAGTTTGGAGGACCCAGAGACCCAGTACTTC. As protein: CASSLEDPETQYF.